Below are 9 T cell receptor beta chains sequenced from a single sample in a study of OX40 agonist ivuxolimab in advanced cancers. Assay: immunoSEQ multiplex PCR; the TCRdb copy retains only in-frame clones and omits some. Here the sample spans over 80,000 clones, about 90% being singletons. The source was CD4+ or CD8+ T cells sorted from blood, collected in a trial of the OX40 agonist ivuxolimab. The receptors shown here come from an adult with an advanced solid tumor such as melanoma, head and neck, liver or kidney cancer.

This clone came up once. The V call is TRBV5-1, the J call TRBJ1-4, with D perhaps TRBD1 (5 bases). Germline V lookup: CDR1 SGHRS, CDR2 YFSETQ. The CDR3 is 16 residues long. The V and J ends lost 0 bases and 1 base respectively, with 10 bases between them. The CDR3 DNA sequence: TGCGCCAGCAGCTTGGTGGGGACGCGAACTAATGAAAAACTGTTTTTT. This gives the protein CASSLVGTRTNEKLFF. The full variable domain, with the rest looked up from reference TRBV5-1 and TRBJ1-4, is KAGVTQTPRYLIKTRGQQVTLSCSPISGHRSVSWYQQTPGQGLQFLFEYFSETQRNKGNFPGRFSGRQFSNSRSEMNVSTLELGDSALYLCASSLVGTRTNEKLFFGSGTQLSVL.

The chain is built from TRBV5-1 and TRBJ1-2, with D hard to call. CDR1 is SGHRS, CDR2 YFSETQ, per germline. The germline V and J ends were trimmed by 1 base and 3 bases, with 7 bases remaining between them. CDR3 length equals 13 residues. The CDR3 here is CASSLLGDYGYTF. The CDR3 bases are TGCGCCAGCAGCTTGCTGGGAGACTATGGCTACACCTTC.

The chain's CDR3 is CASSFALRTSSTEAFF. CDR3 bases: TGTGCCAGCAGCTTTGCCCTAAGGACCTCATCCACTGAAGCTTTCTTT. The chain recombines TRBV5-8 with TRBJ1-1; D remains unclear. This CDR3 has 16 amino acids. Trimming shortened V by 2 bases and J by 4 bases, and 18 bases separated the two germline ends. The germline V gene encodes CDR1 SGHTS and CDR2 YDEGEE.

This rearrangement joins TRBV5-1 to TRBJ1-1; TRBD1 might be the D (5 bases). The V and J ends lost 0 bases and 1 base respectively, with 13 bases between them. This CDR3 spans 16 amino acids. The germline V gene has CDR1 SGHRS and CDR2 YFSETQ. The DNA of the CDR3 is TGCGCCAGCAGCTTGGGTGGGGGAGGACGGAACACTGAAGCTTTCTTT. Amino acid sequence: CASSLGGGGRNTEAFF.

The chain recombines TRBV2 with TRBJ1-1; maybe TRBD1 (5 bases). The CDR3 has 15 residues. The V gene's germline CDR1 is SNHLY and CDR2 FYNNEI. The V end lost 2 bases, the J end lost 5 bases, and 15 bases lay between the germline ends. This CDR3 reads CASSEFGTSGTEAFF. The DNA of the CDR3 is TGTGCCAGCAGTGAATTTGGGACGTCGGGAACTGAAGCTTTCTTT.

This chain joins TRBV15 and TRBJ2-7; 13 nucleotides line up with TRBD2. The germline V gene encodes CDR1 LNHNV and CDR2 YYDKDF (reference sequence). The ends lost 5 bases at V and 7 bases at J; junction bases unmatched: 11. The CDR3 length is 16 residues. DNA for the CDR3: TGTGCCACCAGCGGCGGACTAGCGGGAGAGGGGGAAGAGCAGTACTTC. This sequence encodes CATSGGLAGEGEEQYF.

The chain joins TRBV18 to TRBJ2-7; TRBD1 or TRBD2 may be the D gene (5 bases each). Trimming took off 4 bases at V and 7 bases at J, with 17 bases between the two ends. The germline gives CDR1 KGHSH, CDR2 LQKENI. There are 14 residues in the CDR3. CDR3 sequence: CASSQGTLHGEQYF. The CDR3 nucleotides read TGTGCCAGCTCACAAGGGACGCTGCATGGAGAGCAGTACTTC.

V is TRBV19 and J is TRBJ2-6; D possibly uses TRBD1 or TRBD2 (6 bases each). In germline, CDR1 is LNHDA, CDR2 SQIVND (reference sequence). This CDR3 is built from 21 residues. V lost 2 bases, J lost 0 bases, and 23 bases lay in between. CDR3 sequence: CASSIRRPAQEGDSGANVLTF. CDR3 coding DNA: TGTGCCAGTAGTATAAGAAGACCCGCGCAGGAGGGGGACTCTGGGGCCAACGTCCTGACTTTC.

V usage is TRBV5-4 and J usage is TRBJ1-2; D uncertain. Germline CDR1 SGHNT, CDR2 YYREEE (reference sequence). The CDR3 sequence is 13 residues long. Between the trimmed V and J ends, which lost 3 bases and 4 bases, there was a span of 10 bases. The chain's CDR3 is CASSSEILYGYTF. The DNA of the CDR3 is TGTGCCAGCAGCTCGGAAATACTCTATGGCTACACCTTC.